These T cell receptor beta chains were read from a single sample in a study of chemoradiotherapy in HPV16-positive cancers. Only in-frame clones appear in the TCRdb table, and some are missing; sequencing was by immunoSEQ multiplex PCR. The sample carries fewer than 30,000 clones, approximately 95% recorded once. This specimen was collected from a patient who underwent chemoradiotherapy. These receptors were obtained from a human donor with HPV-associated anogenital cancer. CDR3s include the opening cysteine and the closing phenylalanine or tryptophan. The D gene is left open where the match is weak. A clone size is listed for some rows: how often the clone was seen (once, few, many), or a class if it is expanded.

>.|TRBJ2-3|.|TRBV28
TGTGCCAGCAGTCTTGTAATGGACACAGATACGCAGTATTTT
CASSLVMDTDTQYF
>TRBD1|TRBJ2-5|.|TRBV5-6
TGTGCCAGCAGCGGGCCTGCAGGGGGCTCTTTCCAGGAGACCCAGTACTTC
CASSGPAGGSFQETQYF
>TRBD1|TRBJ1-2|.|TRBV9
TGTGCCAGCAGCGTAGGGGCAGGGGGTGACTATGGCTACACCTTC
CASSVGAGGDYGYTF
>TRBD1|TRBJ1-1|.|TRBV5-6
TGTGCCAGCAGCTCCCGTTACCGAAAGACAGGGGCGGGTGAAGCTTTCTTT
CASSSRYRKTGAGEAFF
>.|TRBJ1-1|.|TRBV5-1
TGCGCCAGCAGCTTGGGCGGGGGAGGCGAAGCTTTCTTT
CASSLGGGGEAFF
>TRBD1|TRBJ2-7|once|TRBV20-1
TGCAGTGCTAGATCGTGGGACAGGGGGTACTTC
CSARSWDRGYF
>TRBD1|TRBJ2-7|.|TRBV11-2
TGTGCCAGCAGCAAACCTGGACAGGGGTTCGAGCAGTACTTC
CASSKPGQGFEQYF
>TRBD2|TRBJ2-1|.|TRBV19
TGTGCCAGTAGTCCCCTCCCTGGGGGCGCTAGCGGGGGGGCCCGAAACAATGAGCAGTTCTTC
CASSPLPGGASGGARNNEQFF
>TRBD1|TRBJ2-6|.|TRBV15
TGTGCCACCAGCAGGGGACAGGGGCACAACGTCCTGACTTTC
CATSRGQGHNVLTF
>TRBD1|TRBJ2-1|.|TRBV4-3
TGCGCCAGCAGCCAAGGACAGGGCACCTACAATGAGCAGTTCTTC
CASSQGQGTYNEQFF
>TRBD2|TRBJ2-1|.|TRBV4-3
TGCGCCAGCAGCCAAGTAGGGACTAGCGGATACAATGAGCAGTTCTTC
CASSQVGTSGYNEQFF
>.|TRBJ1-3|.|TRBV19
TGTGCCAGTAGTGACCGGGACTCTGGAAACACCATATATTTT
CASSDRDSGNTIYF
>TRBD2|TRBJ2-7|once|TRBV15
TGTGCCACCAGCAGACAAACTAGCGGCCCCTACGAGCAGTACTTC
CATSRQTSGPYEQYF
>.|TRBJ2-3|.|TRBV5-1
TGCGCCAGCAAAGGGGATGGAGATACGCAGTATTTT
CASKGDGDTQYF
>TRBD1|TRBJ1-6|.|TRBV5-1
TGCGCCAGCAGCCGGACAGGGGGCAATAATTCACCCCTCCACTTT
CASSRTGGNNSPLHF
>.|TRBJ2-7|.|TRBV19
TGTGCCAGTAGTAAAGCCTCCTCGGGGGAGTACGAGCAGTACTTC
CASSKASSGEYEQYF
>.|TRBJ2-7|.|TRBV7-2
TGTGCCAGCAGCTTAGGGGTGGAGCGATTGTACGAGCAGTACTTC
CASSLGVERLYEQYF
>.|TRBJ1-2|.|TRBV7-2
TGTGCCAGCAGCTTAGCGGGGGTTGACTATGGCTACACCTTC
CASSLAGVDYGYTF
>.|TRBJ1-1|.|TRBV9
TGTGCCAGCAGCGAGGGGATCCTTGGGGACACTGAAGCTTTCTTT
CASSEGILGDTEAFF
>.|TRBJ2-7|once|TRBV6-1
TGTGCCAGCAGAGAAACGAGGGACCGTTGGATATACGAGCAGTACTTC
CASRETRDRWIYEQYF
>.|TRBJ2-3|once|TRBV5-1
TGCGCCAGCAGCTTGAACGGGCCCAGAGAAGATACGCAGTATTTT
CASSLNGPREDTQYF
>.|TRBJ2-1|.|TRBV27
TGTGCCAGTTCGGTCGGCTATGAGCAGTTCTTC
CASSVGYEQFF
>TRBD1|TRBJ2-1|.|TRBV5-1
TGCGCCAGCAGCTCGACAGGGGGGAACAATGAGCAGTTCTTC
CASSSTGGNNEQFF
>TRBD2|TRBJ2-1|.|TRBV6-5
TGTGCCAGCAGAGAGCGGGGGGGGCGCAATGAGCAGTTCTTC
CASRERGGRNEQFF
>TRBD1|TRBJ1-2|.|TRBV7-2
TGTGCCAGCAGCTTAGTGGGACAGCAAACCACCTACGGCTACACCTTC
CASSLVGQQTTYGYTF
>TRBD2|TRBJ2-1|few|TRBV5-1
TGCGCCAGCAGCTGGGAGGGGATTTCCTACAATGAGCAGTTCTTC
CASSWEGISYNEQFF
>TRBD1|TRBJ1-5|.|TRBV5-1
TGCGCCAGCAGCTTCGAGGGGACAGGCGGTCAGCCCCAGCATTTT
CASSFEGTGGQPQHF
>.|TRBJ2-1|once|TRBV7-2
TGTGCCAGCAGCTTCGGCGTGGGCTCCTACAATGAGCAGTTCTTC
CASSFGVGSYNEQFF
>.|TRBJ1-1|.|TRBV19
TGTGCCAGTAGTATAAGTGGGGACACTGAAGCTTTCTTT
CASSISGDTEAFF
>.|TRBJ1-1|.|TRBV2
TGTGCCAGCCGGGAACAGATTGAAGCTTTCTTT
CASREQIEAFF
>.|TRBJ2-1|.|TRBV5-4
TGTGCCAGCAGCTTTCCGGGATCTACCTACAATGAGCAGTTCTTC
CASSFPGSTYNEQFF
>.|TRBJ1-3|.|TRBV5-1
TGCGCCAGCAGTGTTTCGGGAAGGGTAAACTCTGGAAACACCATATATTTT
CASSVSGRVNSGNTIYF
>TRBD1|TRBJ2-7|.|TRBV5-5
TGTGCCAGCAGCTGGGAGGGACAGGGGGCGAGCGAGCAGTACTTC
CASSWEGQGASEQYF
>.|TRBJ1-1|.|TRBV4-2
TGTGCCAGCAGCCAAGGGGGTAGGGACACTGAAGCTTTCTTT
CASSQGGRDTEAFF
>.|TRBJ1-1|few|TRBV6-1
TGTGCCAGCTCGACAGGCCGGACGAGTATTCGGGCAGCTTTCTTT
CASSTGRTSIRAAFF
>.|TRBJ2-2|.|TRBV5-1
TGCGCCAGCAGCCCGACCCCTAGGATATCGAACACCGGGGAGCTGTTTTTT
CASSPTPRISNTGELFF
>.|TRBJ2-3|.|TRBV28
TGTGCCAGCAGGTCTACCGGGCCGAGCACAGATACGCAGTATTTT
CASRSTGPSTDTQYF
>.|TRBJ1-5|once|TRBV19
TGTGCCAGTCGCTGGGAGTCGGGCAATCAGCCCCAGCATTTT
CASRWESGNQPQHF
>TRBD2|TRBJ2-2|once|TRBV7-6
TGTGCCAGCAGCTTTAGCGGGGGGCCGGGCGGGGAGCTGTTTTTT
CASSFSGGPGGELFF
>.|TRBJ2-3|.|TRBV28
TGTGCCAGCAGTGAGACAGATACGCAGTATTTT
CASSETDTQYF
>TRBD2|TRBJ2-1|.|TRBV5-1
TGCGCCAGCAGCTCCGGACTAGCCTACAATGAGCAGTTCTTC
CASSSGLAYNEQFF
>.|TRBJ2-4|.|TRBV6-6
TGTGCCAGCACCCTTAGCGGCAGCCTAGCCAAAAACATTCAGTACTTC
CASTLSGSLAKNIQYF
>TRBD1|TRBJ1-5|.|TRBV2
TGTGCCAGCAGTCGGGACAGGACTATAAATCAGCCCCAGCATTTT
CASSRDRTINQPQHF
>.|TRBJ1-6|.|TRBV23-1
TGCGCCAGCAGTCGGGGGAGGCGGTCACCCCTCCACTTT
CASSRGRRSPLHF
>.|TRBJ1-1|.|TRBV7-2
TGTGCCAGCAGCTTAGTCGGGGGAAACACTGAAGCTTTCTTT
CASSLVGGNTEAFF
>TRBD1|TRBJ2-2|.|TRBV5-1
TGCGCCAGCAGCTTTACAGGGGGAGAGAGCACCGGGGAGCTGTTTTTT
CASSFTGGESTGELFF
>TRBD1|TRBJ1-4|.|TRBV19
TGTGCCAGTAAGGCGACAGGGGGGCGTGAAAAACTGTTTTTT
CASKATGGREKLFF
>.|TRBJ2-7|.|TRBV28
TGTGCCAGCAGTTTAATCGCGGACGAGCAGTACTTC
CASSLIADEQYF
>.|TRBJ2-2|once|TRBV28
TGTGCCAGCAGTTCAACAGGGGAGGGACTTAGGTTGGAGCTGTTTTTT
CASSSTGEGLRLELFF